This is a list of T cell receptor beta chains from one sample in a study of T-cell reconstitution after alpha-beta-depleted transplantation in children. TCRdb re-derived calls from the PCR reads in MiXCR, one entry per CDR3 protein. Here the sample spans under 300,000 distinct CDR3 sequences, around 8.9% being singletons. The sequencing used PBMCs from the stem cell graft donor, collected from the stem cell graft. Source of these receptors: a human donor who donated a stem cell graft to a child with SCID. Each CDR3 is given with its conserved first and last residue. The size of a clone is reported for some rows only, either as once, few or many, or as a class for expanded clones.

CASSLEVWGEQFF	TRBJ2-1	many	TRBV7-9
CASSLDRARNTEAFF	TRBJ1-1	.	TRBV5-1
CSARHGGGSEKLFF	TRBJ1-4	many	TRBV20-1
CASSLVGRVSDEQYF	TRBJ2-7	many	TRBV7-2
CASSSSPIGPNQPQHF	TRBJ1-5	many	TRBV12-3/TRBV12-4
CASSLVPGPYEQYF	TRBJ2-7	many	TRBV5-1
CASSWDSSLYEQYF	TRBJ2-7	many	TRBV5-1
CASSSRGGGPSYNEQFF	TRBJ2-1	many	TRBV7-3
CASTSRGASPYYTDTQYF	TRBJ2-3	.	TRBV2
CASSGTGDTEAFF	TRBJ1-1	many	TRBV2
CSASWKTQYF	TRBJ2-5	many	TRBV20-1
CASSTLAGGIRTDTQYF	TRBJ2-3	.	TRBV7-2
CASSWGTSGGTDTQYF	TRBJ2-3	few	TRBV7-2
CASSLYTGELFF	TRBJ2-2	many	TRBV19